This T cell receptor (beta chain) derives from a study of CD8 T cells in ankylosing spondylitis. Whole-study results and caveats: Reportedly, disease-linked clones are significantly enriched in ankylosing spondylitis patients' matched synovial fluid. Disease-linked clones bore a CD8+ phenotype and were relatively rare in peripheral blood. In ankylosing spondylitis blood, a motif of roughly eight highly homologous TCR beta variants appeared characteristic. Earlier authors reported some of these motif variants in reactive arthritis synovial fluid and blood.

As the method for making TCR beta libraries, quantitative 5'-RACE with molecular barcodes was used. Each CDR3 protein gets one entry after TCRdb re-called the 5' RACE reads with MiXCR. In the table there are 500,000 or so distinct CDR3 sequences, about 5% of which are singletons. Comment on this clonotype: Its antigen is unknown.

The V end was cut by 2 bases, the J end by 3 bases, with 3 bases between. The CDR3 is 11 amino acids. Looked up from germline, CDR1 is GTSNPN and CDR2 is SVGIG (reference sequence). This receptor was taken from a male donor with ankylosing spondylitis. The sample was blood, either unsorted or a sorted T cell fraction (not recorded which). J is TRBJ2-3 and V is TRBV30; no firm D call. The CDR3 DNA reads as TGTGCCTGGAGTTCAACAGATACGCAGTATTTT. It encodes CAWSSTDTQYF.